This note documents a single TCR beta chain sequence. Those enrolled, adults aged roughly 18 to 89 years, came from around 25 US areas. Participants' reported clinical history set cohort assignment. The CDR3 has 17 residues. Germline values: CDR1 SNHLY, CDR2 FYNNEI. The J segment lost 0 bases and the V segment lost 5 bases, leaving 9 bases of the junction unmatched. The sample belongs to a study of blood T cell repertoires in COVID-19. Across the whole study: The United States, Italy and Spain were the sources of the acute and convalescent COVID-19 samples. In each case, the material was cDNA or gDNA derived from T cells, B-cell-depleted T cells, or PBMCs.

TCRdb's table, derived via immunoSEQ multiplex PCR, lists solely in-frame clones and lacks some. The data show approximately 220,000 clones, around 84% seen once. The receptor's source is a woman in her thirties or forties who had recovered from COVID-19. V and J are TRBV2 and TRBJ1-5, with TRBD1 matching 8 bases. The sequencing sample was made of PBMCs or T cells enriched from blood (not recorded which). The CDR3 DNA sequence: TGTGCCAGCAGTAATTCCCAGGGGGCAAATAGCAATCAGCCCCAGCATTTT. Translation: CASSNSQGANSNQPQHF.